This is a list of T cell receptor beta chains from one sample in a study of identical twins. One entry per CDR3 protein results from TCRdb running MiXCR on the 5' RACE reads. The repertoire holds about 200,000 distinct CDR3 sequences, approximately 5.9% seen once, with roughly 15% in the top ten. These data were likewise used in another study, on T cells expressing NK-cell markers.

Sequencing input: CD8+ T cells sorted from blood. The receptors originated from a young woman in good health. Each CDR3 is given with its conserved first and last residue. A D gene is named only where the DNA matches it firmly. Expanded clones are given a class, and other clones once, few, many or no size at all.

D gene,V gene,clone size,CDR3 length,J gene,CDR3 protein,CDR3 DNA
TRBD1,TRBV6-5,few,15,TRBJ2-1,CASSYVLAGGNEQFF,TGTGCCAGCAGTTACGTTCTGGCAGGGGGCAATGAGCAGTTCTTC
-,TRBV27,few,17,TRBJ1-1,CASSSSMSGVPHTEAFF,TGTGCCAGCAGTTCATCGATGTCGGGGGTCCCGCACACTGAAGCTTTCTTT
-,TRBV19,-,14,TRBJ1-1,CASSWGGPYTEAFF,TGTGCCAGTAGTTGGGGCGGCCCCTACACTGAAGCTTTCTTT
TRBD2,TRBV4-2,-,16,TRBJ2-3,CASSQEHSGGPDTQYF,TGTGCCAGCAGCCAAGAGCATAGCGGGGGTCCAGATACGCAGTATTTT
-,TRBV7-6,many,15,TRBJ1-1,CASSFSDSKGTEAFF,TGTGCCAGCAGCTTTTCTGATAGCAAGGGCACTGAAGCTTTCTTT
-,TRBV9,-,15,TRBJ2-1,CASSVVNREDNEQFF,TGTGCCAGCAGCGTAGTAAATAGGGAGGACAATGAGCAGTTCTTC
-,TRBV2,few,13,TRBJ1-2,CATKWGANYGYTF,TGTGCCACCAAGTGGGGGGCCAACTATGGCTACACCTTC
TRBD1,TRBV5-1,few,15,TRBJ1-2,CASSLAEWTGYGYTF,TGCGCCAGCAGCTTGGCCGAATGGACAGGCTATGGCTACACCTTC
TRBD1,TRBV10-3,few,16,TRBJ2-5,CAISGTGTELQETQYF,TGTGCCATCAGTGGAACCGGGACAGAGCTCCAAGAGACCCAGTACTTC
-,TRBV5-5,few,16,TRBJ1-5,CASSLGAQGTNQPQHF,TGTGCCAGCAGCTTGGGGGCACAGGGTACCAATCAGCCCCAGCATTTT
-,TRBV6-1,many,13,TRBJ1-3,CASSEGEVNTIYF,TGTGCCAGCAGTGAAGGGGAAGTAAACACCATATATTTT
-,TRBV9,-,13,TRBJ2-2,CASNIQGGGELFF,TGTGCCAGCAACATACAGGGCGGCGGGGAGCTGTTTTTT
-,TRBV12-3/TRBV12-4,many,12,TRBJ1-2,CASGYSGLGYTF,TGTGCCAGCGGATACAGCGGTCTTGGCTACACCTTC
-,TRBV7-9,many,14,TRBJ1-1,CASSSGLVNTEAFF,TGTGCCAGCAGCTCGGGACTCGTGAACACTGAAGCTTTCTTT
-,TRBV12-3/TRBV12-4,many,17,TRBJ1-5,CASSFVPGQNLNQPQHF,TGTGCCAGCAGTTTTGTTCCCGGGCAGAACCTAAATCAGCCCCAGCATTTT
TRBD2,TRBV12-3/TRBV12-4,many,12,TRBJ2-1,CASCPGGDEQFF,TGTGCCAGCTGTCCGGGGGGGGATGAGCAGTTCTTC
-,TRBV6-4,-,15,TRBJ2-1,CASSGGGEPGNEQFF,TGTGCCAGCAGCGGTGGGGGTGAGCCTGGCAATGAGCAGTTCTTC
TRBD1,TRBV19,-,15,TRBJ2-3,CASKTGTTSTDTQYF,TGTGCCAGTAAGACAGGGACAACTAGCACAGATACGCAGTATTTT
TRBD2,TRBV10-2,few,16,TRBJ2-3,CASGVGVAGSADTQYF,TGCGCCAGCGGTGTTGGGGTAGCGGGATCCGCGGATACGCAGTATTTT
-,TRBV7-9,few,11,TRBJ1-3,CASSRGNTIYF,TGTGCCAGCAGCCGTGGAAACACCATATATTTT
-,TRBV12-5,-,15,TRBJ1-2,CASGLGTGANYGYTF,TGTGCTAGTGGTTTGGGGACGGGAGCTAACTATGGCTACACCTTC
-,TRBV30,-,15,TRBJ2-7,CAWSPLAVVGDEQYF,TGTGCCTGGAGTCCCCTAGCCGTGGTGGGAGACGAGCAGTACTTC
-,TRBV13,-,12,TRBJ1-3,CASSPDRNTIYF,TGTGCCAGCAGCCCCGATCGAAACACCATATATTTT
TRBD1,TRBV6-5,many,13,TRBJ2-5,CASSYQGEETQYF,TGTGCCAGCAGTTACCAGGGGGAAGAGACCCAGTACTTC
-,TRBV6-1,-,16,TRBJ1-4,CASSGVPVATNEKLFF,TGTGCCAGCAGTGGAGTCCCAGTTGCAACTAATGAAAAACTGTTTTTT
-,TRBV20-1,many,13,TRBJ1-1,CSARDTVNTEAFF,TGCAGTGCTAGAGATACAGTTAACACTGAAGCTTTCTTT
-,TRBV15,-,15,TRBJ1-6,CATTLNAARNSPLHF,TGTGCCACCACCCTAAACGCAGCGAGGAATTCACCCCTCCACTTT
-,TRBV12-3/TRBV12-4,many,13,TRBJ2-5,CASSLARQETQYF,TGTGCCAGCAGTTTAGCAAGGCAAGAGACCCAGTACTTC
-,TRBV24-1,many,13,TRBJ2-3,CATATGLADTQYF,TGTGCCACGGCAACAGGGCTTGCAGATACGCAGTATTTT
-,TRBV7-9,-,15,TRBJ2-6,CASSEGGAGANVLTF,TGTGCCAGCAGCGAGGGGGGGGCTGGGGCCAACGTCCTGACTTTC
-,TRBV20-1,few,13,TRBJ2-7,CSARVRGNHEQYF,TGCAGTGCTAGAGTCCGGGGGAACCACGAGCAGTACTTC
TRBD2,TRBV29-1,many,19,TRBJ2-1,CSVEGLAGGPDRSYNEQFF,TGCAGCGTTGAAGGGCTAGCGGGAGGGCCGGATCGCTCCTACAATGAGCAGTTCTTC
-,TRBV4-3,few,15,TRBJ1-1,CASSPSSGQNTEAFF,TGCGCCAGCAGCCCCTCGTCGGGCCAGAACACTGAAGCTTTCTTT
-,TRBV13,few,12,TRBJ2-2,CASSFTGGELFF,TGTGCCAGCAGCTTCACCGGCGGGGAGCTGTTTTTT
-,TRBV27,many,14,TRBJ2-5,CASSFGVEGETQYF,TGTGCCAGCAGTTTTGGCGTAGAGGGGGAGACCCAGTACTTC
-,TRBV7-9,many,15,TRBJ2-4,CASSPAEKPGDDWYF,TGTGCCAGCAGCCCAGCTGAAAAACCCGGCGACGATTGGTACTTC
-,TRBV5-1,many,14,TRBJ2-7,CASSLGQASYEQYF,TGCGCCAGCAGCTTGGGGCAAGCCTCCTACGAGCAGTACTTC
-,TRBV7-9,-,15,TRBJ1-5,CASSRTGDLNQPQHF,TGTGCCAGCAGCCGCACGGGAGACCTCAATCAGCCCCAGCATTTT